The clone carrying this T cell receptor beta chain was recorded at least ten times. Its target is unknown. MiXCR, run by TCRdb on the reads, gives a single entry per CDR3 protein. The sample carries about 140,000 distinct CDR3 sequences, under 8.5% recorded once. The record originates from a study of T cell repertoires in cytomegalovirus infection. Notes on the study in general: Within the response measured ex vivo, HLA-C-restricted CMV-specific TCR beta clonotypes were dominant. Cumulative public TCR beta family frequency identified carriers of CMV plus the relevant HLA.

V was trimmed by 2 bases and J by 4 bases, leaving 11 bases between them. Germline CDR1 SGHTA, CDR2 FQGNSA. The CDR3 extends over 14 amino acids. The chain uses TRBV7-2 and TRBJ1-2; a possible D gene is TRBD1 (5 bases). The sequencing sample was made of PBMCs. This TCR derives from a human donor in good health (CMV status not recorded). Some clones in this sample may be carry-over from other donors' samples. The CDR3 DNA reads as TGTGCCAGCAGCTTAACAGGATTCCCCTATGGCTACACCTTC. Translated, it gives CASSLTGFPYGYTF.